These 18 T cell receptor beta chains were sequenced from one sample in a study of chronic HIV infection and antiretroviral therapy. One entry per CDR3 protein, called by TCRdb with MiXCR from the 5' RACE reads. The data contain approximately 30,000 distinct CDR3 sequences, under 9.5% of them seen just once; the ten biggest clones take up more than 2%. The sample comprised peripheral blood. The receptors were gathered from an adult who had HIV and had not received antiretroviral therapy, or was an uninfected healthy control (not recorded which).

This sequence joins TRBV29-1 and TRBJ2-3; D is possibly TRBD2 (7 bases). V lost 6 bases to trimming and J lost 0 bases, with 19 bases between them. There are 16 residues in the CDR3. Per the germline V gene, CDR1 is SQVTM and CDR2 is ANQGSEA. The CDR3 DNA reads as TGCAGCGTCAGTGGGTCGGCGGGGGCTAGCACAGATACGCAGTATTTT. Amino acid sequence: CSVSGSAGASTDTQYF.

V usage is TRBV7-8 and J usage is TRBJ1-5; TRBD1 matches 9 bases. V trimming: 5 bases; J trimming: 6 bases; junction bases outside the gene matches: 8. This CDR3 region has 15 residues. The germline CDR1 and CDR2 sequences are SGHVS and FQNEAQ. The CDR3 DNA reads as TGTGCCAGCAGCCCACGGACAGGGGAAGTTCAGCCCCAGCATTTT. It yields the protein CASSPRTGEVQPQHF.

This rearrangement joins TRBV29-1 to TRBJ1-2; no clear D gene. V lost 8 bases to trimming and J lost 8 bases, with 24 bases between them. The CDR3 runs 14 residues. Germline CDR1 and CDR2: SQVTM and ANQGSEA. The CDR3 here is CSFLSGPSRDGYTF. CDR3 nucleotides: TGCAGCTTTCTATCTGGGCCGTCCCGAGACGGCTACACCTTC.

This clonotype occurred many times. The chain employs TRBV7-9 and TRBJ2-3, with TRBD2 identical over 8 bases. The V gene end was trimmed by 1 base and the J gene end by 4 bases; junction bases not matched to a gene: 7. Germline assignment: CDR1 SEHNR and CDR2 FQNEAQ (reference sequence). The CDR3 length is 16 residues. CDR3 region: CASSLGTSLLADTQYF. DNA for the CDR3: TGTGCCAGCAGCTTAGGGACTAGCTTATTGGCAGATACGCAGTATTTT.

The chain carries TRBV10-3 and TRBJ1-1; TRBD1 is a possible D gene (5 bases). The length of the CDR3 is 15 residues. V lost 6 bases, J lost 0 bases, and 14 bases lay in between. Germline assignment: CDR1 ENHRY and CDR2 SYGVKD. The CDR3 coding sequence is TGTGCCATCAGCTCCGACAGTTTTATGAACACTGAAGCTTTCTTT. Its protein product is CAISSDSFMNTEAFF.

This clonotype appeared many times. The rearrangement links TRBV28 to TRBJ2-1, with a weak D call TRBD1 (5 bases). Deletions cut 6 bases from V and 5 bases from J, with 20 bases between. This CDR3 is built from 16 residues. The V gene's germline CDR1 is MDHEN and CDR2 SYDVKM. CDR3 protein: CASRPQQGLGDNEQFF. The CDR3 DNA reads as TGTGCCAGCAGACCCCAGCAGGGCCTTGGGGACAATGAGCAGTTCTTC.

The chain combines TRBV2 with TRBJ1-5; D unclear. The CDR3 is 15 residues long. Looked up from germline, CDR1 is SNHLY and CDR2 is FYNNEI. Deletions cut 3 bases from V and 0 bases from J, with 9 bases between. As DNA, the CDR3 is TGTGCCAGCAGTGACGAGGATTATAGCAATCAGCCCCAGCATTTT. Translated: CASSDEDYSNQPQHF.

There are many counts of this clonotype. This chain connects TRBV2 to TRBJ2-1, with 10 bases fitting TRBD2. Germline CDR1 reads SNHLY; CDR2 reads FYNNEI. J was trimmed by 0 bases and V by 5 bases; bases with no gene match: 4. This CDR3 comprises 16 residues. CDR3 in DNA: TGTGCCAGCAGTAGACTAGCGGGTTTCTCCTACAATGAGCAGTTCTTC. This gives the protein CASSRLAGFSYNEQFF.

A word on this clonotype: A much larger clone differs from this one at a single base, so this may be a read error. The chain recombines TRBV24-1 with TRBJ2-3; D is possibly TRBD1 or TRBD2 (5 bases each). Germline-derived CDR1 and CDR2 are KGHDR and SFDVKD. The CDR3 is 10 residues long. CDR3 in amino acids: CVTGADTQYF. DNA of the CDR3: TGTGTCACCGGGGCTGATACGCAGTATTTT.

This clonotype was found many times. The gene calls are TRBV7-2 and TRBJ1-4; TRBD1 might be the D (6 bases). Trimming left V 1 base short and J 8 bases short, with 14 bases between. Germline-derived CDR1 and CDR2 are SGHTA and FQGNSA. The CDR3 covers 15 residues. In DNA form, the CDR3 reads TGTGCCAGCAGCTTAGGGACAGTGATAGGGGAAAAACTGTTTTTT. Its protein is CASSLGTVIGEKLFF.

Relative to its sample, this clonotype is medium-sized. The chain combines TRBV11-1 with TRBJ2-1; D is unclear. Germline CDR1 is SGHAT and CDR2 is FQDESV (reference sequence). V was trimmed by 5 bases and J by 10 bases, leaving 9 bases between them. The CDR3 consists of 11 residues. The CDR3 protein is CASSAYDEQFF. The CDR3 DNA follows: TGTGCCAGCAGCGCCTATGACGAGCAGTTCTTC.

This chain links TRBV29-1 with TRBJ2-1; tentative D call: TRBD2 (7 bases). Germline CDR1 SQVTM, CDR2 ANQGSEA. V was clipped by 7 bases and J by 0 bases, with 13 bases between them. The CDR3 loop spans 14 amino acids. DNA for the CDR3: TGCAGCGGGGGGGGCCATGGCTCCTACAATGAGCAGTTCTTC. Protein: CSGGGHGSYNEQFF.

This clonotype has at least ten counts. The chain links TRBV7-2 to TRBJ2-4, with D unresolved. The CDR3 loop spans 19 amino acids. V shed 1 base and J shed 3 bases, with 22 bases lying between them. The germline CDR1 and CDR2 sequences are SGHTA and FQGNSA. CDR3 coding DNA: TGTGCCAGCAGCTTAGGATTGCGTATCGGCGGATTGAGCAAAAACATTCAGTACTTC. It encodes CASSLGLRIGGLSKNIQYF. Looking up the rest from reference TRBV7-2 and TRBJ2-4 gives the full variable domain: GAGVSQSPSNKVTEKGKDVELRCDPISGHTALYWYRQSLGQGLEFLIYFQGNSAPDKSGLPSDRFSAERTGGSVSTLTIQRTQQEDSAVYLCASSLGLRIGGLSKNIQYFGAGTRLSVL.

This clonotype was observed a handful of times. The V gene is TRBV10-3, the J gene TRBJ1-6, with a possible D match to TRBD1 (5 bases). Deletions cut 1 base from V and 5 bases from J, with 6 bases between. Germline V gene lookup returns CDR1 ENHRY and CDR2 SYGVKD. The length of the CDR3 is 14 residues. The DNA for the CDR3 is TGTGCCATCAGTGAGTTGACAGATAATTCACCCCTCCACTTT. It translates to CAISELTDNSPLHF.

The rearrangement links TRBV5-1 to TRBJ1-2; no reliable D call. The CDR3 length is 14 residues. V shed 0 bases and J shed 4 bases, with 10 bases lying between them. Germline V gene data show CDR1 as SGHRS and CDR2 as YFSETQ. The CDR3: CASSLEGLLYGYTF. CDR3 in DNA: TGCGCCAGCAGCTTGGAAGGGCTACTCTATGGCTACACCTTC.

This clonotype was detected many times. The chain recombines TRBV20-1 with TRBJ2-5; D is unclear. Trimming pared 1 base from V and 4 bases from J, leaving 7 bases between. Germline CDR1 and CDR2: DFQATT and SNEGSKA (reference sequence). CDR3 length: 12 residues. The CDR3 region is CSARAARETQYF. In nucleotides, the CDR3 is TGCAGTGCTAGAGCAGCGCGAGAGACCCAGTACTTC.

This clonotype came up many times. This rearrangement joins TRBV29-1 to TRBJ2-7, with 10 bases identical to TRBD1. The germline V gene encodes CDR1 SQVTM and CDR2 ANQGSEA. V lost 5 bases and J lost 5; bases outside the gene matches: 6. CDR3 length: 13 amino acids. The CDR3, as DNA: TGCAGCGTTAAGGAAGACAGGGGGCACGAGCAGTACTTC. The encoded protein is CSVKEDRGHEQYF.

In nucleotides, the CDR3 is TGCGCCAGCAGCTTGGATGTCTTCCATGAGCAGTTCTTC. This gives the protein CASSLDVFHEQFF. The rearrangement links TRBV5-1 to TRBJ2-1, with no clear D. V lost 0 bases, J lost 8 bases, and 9 bases lay in between. The CDR3 consists of 13 residues. CDR1 and CDR2 (germline): SGHRS, YFSETQ. Variable domain in full (rest from reference TRBV5-1 and TRBJ2-1): KAGVTQTPRYLIKTRGQQVTLSCSPISGHRSVSWYQQTPGQGLQFLFEYFSETQRNKGNFPGRFSGRQFSNSRSEMNVSTLELGDSALYLCASSLDVFHEQFFGPGTRLTVL.